This T cell receptor (beta chain) was identified during a study of T cell responses to AZD1222 COVID-19 vaccine. Trimming at V came to 8 bases and at J to 7 bases, leaving 8 bases not matched to a gene. CDR1 MNHEY and CDR2 SVGAGI come from the germline V gene. This CDR3 is built from 13 residues. Regarding the study as a whole: At 160-218 and 743-854, vaccine-associated CD4 TCRs were dominant, and they spanned spike. Repertoire collection took place solely once the T cell response had peaked. Only a handful of AZD1222 recipients tested seropositive at baseline.

Clones were sequenced by immunoSEQ multiplex PCR, and TCRdb holds only the in-frame ones, with some missing. This table has about 110,000 clones, roughly 92% appearing once. Comments on this clone: Its antigen is undetermined.

The chain has TRBV6-5 and TRBJ2-1; TRBD1 agrees at 7 bases. The sequencing used peripheral blood, collected 28 days after the second AZD1222 dose. This clonotype originated in an adult who received the AZD1222 COVID-19 vaccine. This CDR3 is CASPATGWNEQFF. The DNA of the CDR3 is TGTGCCAGCCCCGCGACAGGGTGGAATGAGCAGTTCTTC.